This T cell receptor (beta chain) was found in a study of T-cell reconstitution after alpha-beta-depleted transplantation in children listed by TCRdb under 2016. At the level of the whole study: Using TCR repertoire profiling, the study quantitatively followed how T-cell immune reconstitution unfolded in children after TCRalphabeta/CD19-depleted allogeneic hematopoietic cell transplantation.

What the treatment or condition label conveys for this sample: allogeneic hematopoietic cell transplantation with graft depleted of TCRalphabeta T cells and CD19 B cells. Transplant recipients were children who received TCRalphabeta/CD19-depleted allogeneic hematopoietic cell grafts. Libraries were made using PCR. The instrument given in TCRdb is Illumina HiSeq 2500. Molecular barcoding was employed in the preparation of TCR libraries, with unique molecular identifiers being used to normalize TCRbeta repertoire quantification. In TCRdb, the public reads were trimmed at Q25 with fastp and aligned with MiXCR, with productive beta chains retained. Identical CDR3 protein sequences are pooled into one entry, listed with their most common genes and DNA. The sample table holds approximately 800,000 distinct CDR3 sequences, of which about 16% were seen once. The top ten clones comprise around 5.3% of the sample.

Results and caveats for the whole study, not just this receptor: Hyperexpanded clone frequencies declined over subsequent months; after one year, T-cell counts and TCRbeta diversity were mostly attributed to newly produced T cells. The apparently early recovery of alphabetaT-cell counts about two months after transplant reportedly depended on only several hundred rapidly expanded clones that came from non-depleted graft cells. In some patients, the high TCRbeta diversity seen at day 60 was put down to recipient T cells and intrathymic progenitors that had survived conditioning.

This clonotype was recorded a few times. What this receptor recognizes is not known. Qualities for individual bases were not recorded, and no much larger clone is one base off. The receptor's source is a male patient between 10 and 17 years old who had a stem cell transplant for acute lymphoblastic leukemia, so the T cells may come from the graft donor. Here the sequenced sample was PBMCs, mostly from graft donor cells, taken 360 days after TCRalphabeta/CD19-depleted stem cell transplant.

The nucleotides read TGTGCCACCAGTGATCCGACAGGGGACCACGAGCAGTACTTC. The translation is CATSDPTGDHEQYF. The sequence links TRBV24-1 to TRBJ2-7; TRBD1 matches 8 bases in the middle. V lost 3 bases and J lost 5 bases, and the count of bases not matched to a germline gene is 5. The CDR3 numbers 14 residues from cysteine through phenylalanine. Just the 42-base CDR3 DNA is kept, in frame starting at base 1. The germline V gene specifies KGHDR as CDR1 and SFDVKD as CDR2.